This TCR beta chain was captured by sequencing in a study of blood T cell repertoires in COVID-19. Study in general: Material from acute and convalescent COVID-19 was sourced from the United States, Italy and Spain. The cDNA or gDNA used as material had been derived from T cells, B-cell-depleted T cells, or PBMCs.

In the study's own analysis: Researchers report that nucleated cell counts were estimated from reference gene primer amplification. The repertoire was sequenced with immunoSEQ multiplex PCR; TCRdb's copy has only in-frame clones and lacks some. V and J calls and clone size are those listed in that table; D and trimming were worked out from the DNA. The sample contains approximately 70,000 clones, more than 75% of which appear only once. This clone turned up a few times. Germline V gene sequence: CDR1 SGHDT, CDR2 YYEEEE. This CDR3 comprises 18 residues. V trimming: 1 base; J trimming: 0 bases; junction bases outside the gene matches: 9.

The sample consisted of peripheral blood. This sequence was found in a human donor in a cohort sampled during active COVID-19. This sequence joins TRBV5-6 and TRBJ2-4; TRBD2 aligns across 8 bases. In DNA, the CDR3 is TGTGCCAGCAGCTTGAGGTCTAGCGGGTCCTTAGCCAAAAACATTCAGTACTTC. Translated, it gives CASSLRSSGSLAKNIQYF.